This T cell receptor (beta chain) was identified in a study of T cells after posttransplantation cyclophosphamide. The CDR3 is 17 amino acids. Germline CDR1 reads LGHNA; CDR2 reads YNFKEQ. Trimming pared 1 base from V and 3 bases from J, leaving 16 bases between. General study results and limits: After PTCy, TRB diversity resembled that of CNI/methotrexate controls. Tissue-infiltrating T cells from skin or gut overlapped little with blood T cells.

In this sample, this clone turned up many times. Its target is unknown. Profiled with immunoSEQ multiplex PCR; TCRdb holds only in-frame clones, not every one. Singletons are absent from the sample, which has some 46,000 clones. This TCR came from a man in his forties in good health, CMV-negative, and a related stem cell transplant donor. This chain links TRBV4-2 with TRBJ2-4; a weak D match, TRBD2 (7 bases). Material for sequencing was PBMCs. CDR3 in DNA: TGTGCCAGCAGCCAAGGAGTGGGAGGGGGGGACAAAAACATTCAGTACTTC. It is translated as CASSQGVGGGDKNIQYF.